This TCR beta chain was obtained from a study of blood T cells in healthy people across ages. General study results and limits: Leaving the PBMCs unsorted stopped any conclusive comparison of naive versus antigen-experienced cells.

Trimming stripped 3 bases from V and 6 bases from J, with 19 bases between. In germline, CDR1 is DFQATT, CDR2 SNEGSKA (reference sequence). The CDR3 extends over 15 amino acids. Points on this clonotype: What it recognizes is unknown.

A second PCR of 7 to 11 cycles used a sample-barcoded 5' primer and a J-beta primer mix. TCRdb reprocessed the 5' RACE reads with MiXCR, giving one entry per CDR3 protein. The table records approximately 780,000 distinct CDR3 sequences, roughly 24% of them present only once. The sample also formed part of further work on T cells of mothers and their children.

The source of this sequence is a boy between 10 and 17 years old in good health. The J gene is TRBJ2-3, the V gene TRBV20-1; a possible D gene is TRBD1 (5 bases). The sample was blood. CDR3 sequence: CSASAPPIGVDTQYF. DNA of the CDR3: TGCAGTGCTAGCGCTCCGCCTATAGGGGTTGATACGCAGTATTTT.